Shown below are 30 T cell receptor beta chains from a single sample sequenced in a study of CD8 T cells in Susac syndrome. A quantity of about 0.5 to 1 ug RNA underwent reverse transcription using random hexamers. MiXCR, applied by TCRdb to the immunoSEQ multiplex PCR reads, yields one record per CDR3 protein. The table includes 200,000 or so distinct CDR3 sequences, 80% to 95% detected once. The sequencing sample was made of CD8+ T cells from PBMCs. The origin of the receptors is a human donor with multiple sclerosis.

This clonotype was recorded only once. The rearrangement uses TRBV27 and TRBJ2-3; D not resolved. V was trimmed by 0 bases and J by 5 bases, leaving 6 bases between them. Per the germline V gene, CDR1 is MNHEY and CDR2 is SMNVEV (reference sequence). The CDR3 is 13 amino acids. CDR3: CASSLSLVDTQYF. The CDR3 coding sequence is TGTGCCAGCAGTTTATCGTTGGTAGATACGCAGTATTTT.

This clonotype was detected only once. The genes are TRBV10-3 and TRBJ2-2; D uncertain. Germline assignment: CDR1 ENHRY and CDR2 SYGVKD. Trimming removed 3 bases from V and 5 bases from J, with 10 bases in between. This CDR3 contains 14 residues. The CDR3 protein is CAISDRGATGELFF. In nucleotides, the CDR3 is TGTGCCATCAGTGACAGAGGAGCGACCGGGGAGCTGTTTTTT.

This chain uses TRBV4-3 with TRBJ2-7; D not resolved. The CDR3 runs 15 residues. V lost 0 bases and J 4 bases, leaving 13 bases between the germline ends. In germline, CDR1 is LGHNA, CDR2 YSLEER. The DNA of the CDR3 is TGCGCCAGCAGCCAAGATAGGGTTATCGGGTACGAGCAGTACTTC. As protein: CASSQDRVIGYEQYF.

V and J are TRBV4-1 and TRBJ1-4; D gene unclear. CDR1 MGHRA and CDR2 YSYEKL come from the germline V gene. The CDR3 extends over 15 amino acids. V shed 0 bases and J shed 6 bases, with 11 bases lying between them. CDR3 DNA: TGCGCCAGCAGCCAAGATGCGGGGAGGGATGAAAAACTGTTTTTT. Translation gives CASSQDAGRDEKLFF.

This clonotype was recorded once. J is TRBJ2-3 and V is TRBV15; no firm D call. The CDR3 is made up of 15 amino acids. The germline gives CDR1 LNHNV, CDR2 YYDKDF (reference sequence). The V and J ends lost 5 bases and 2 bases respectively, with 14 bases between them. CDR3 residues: CATSVHTPATDTQYF. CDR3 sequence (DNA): TGTGCCACCAGCGTACACACCCCGGCCACAGATACGCAGTATTTT. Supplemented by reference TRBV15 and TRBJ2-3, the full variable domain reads DAMVIQNPRYQVTQFGKPVTLSCSQTLNHNVMYWYQQKSSQAPKLLFHYYDKDFNNEADTPDNFQSRRPNTSFCFLDIRSPGLGDTAMYLCATSVHTPATDTQYFGPGTRLTVL.

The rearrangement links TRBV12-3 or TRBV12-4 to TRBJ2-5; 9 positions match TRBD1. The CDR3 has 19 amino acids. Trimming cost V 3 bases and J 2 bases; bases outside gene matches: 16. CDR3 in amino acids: CASSFPQGALRDGQETQYF. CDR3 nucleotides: TGTGCCAGCAGTTTTCCACAGGGGGCGCTTCGGGATGGACAAGAGACCCAGTACTTC.

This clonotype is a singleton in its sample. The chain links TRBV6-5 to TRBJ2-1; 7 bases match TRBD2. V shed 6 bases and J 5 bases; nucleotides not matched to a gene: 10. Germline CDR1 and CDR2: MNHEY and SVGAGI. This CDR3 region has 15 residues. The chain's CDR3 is CASRPLPSGNNEQFF. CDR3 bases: TGTGCCAGCAGGCCCCTTCCTAGCGGCAACAATGAGCAGTTCTTC.

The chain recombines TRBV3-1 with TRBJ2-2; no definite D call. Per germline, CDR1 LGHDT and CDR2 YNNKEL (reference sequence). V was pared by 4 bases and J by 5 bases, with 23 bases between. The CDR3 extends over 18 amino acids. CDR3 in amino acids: CASSLPRLTPDGTGELFF. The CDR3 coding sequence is TGTGCCAGCAGCCTCCCCCGGTTGACGCCTGATGGGACCGGGGAGCTGTTTTTT.

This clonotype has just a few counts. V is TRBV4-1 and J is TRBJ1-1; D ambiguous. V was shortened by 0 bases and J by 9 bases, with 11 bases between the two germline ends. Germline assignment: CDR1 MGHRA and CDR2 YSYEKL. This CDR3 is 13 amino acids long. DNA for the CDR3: TGCGCCAGCAGCCAAGATAGCGCACTCCAAGCTTTCTTT. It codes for CASSQDSALQAFF.

CDR3 residues: CATSSGVGQPQHF. CDR3 nucleotides: TGTGCCACCAGCAGCGGGGTAGGACAGCCCCAGCATTTT. V and J are TRBV15 and TRBJ1-5; the D is unclear. The CDR3 totals 13 residues. With 3 bases removed from V and 7 bases from J, the gap between germline ends came to 10 bases. Germline V gene sequence: CDR1 LNHNV, CDR2 YYDKDF (reference sequence).

Written as DNA, the CDR3 is TGTGCCAGCAATGGAGACCCCTACGAGCAGTACTTC. Its translation: CASNGDPYEQYF. This chain joins TRBV6-5 and TRBJ2-7, with D unclear. CDR3 size: 12 residues. The germline V gene encodes CDR1 MNHEY and CDR2 SVGAGI. The V end lost 7 bases, the J end lost 2 bases, and 9 bases lay between the germline ends.

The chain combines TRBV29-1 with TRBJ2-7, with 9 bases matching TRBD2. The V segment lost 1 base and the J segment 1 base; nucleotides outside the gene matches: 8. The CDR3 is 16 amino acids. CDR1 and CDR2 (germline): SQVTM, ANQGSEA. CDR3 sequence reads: CSVEGMTSGRSYEQYF. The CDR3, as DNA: TGCAGCGTTGAAGGGATGACTAGCGGTCGGTCCTACGAGCAGTACTTC.

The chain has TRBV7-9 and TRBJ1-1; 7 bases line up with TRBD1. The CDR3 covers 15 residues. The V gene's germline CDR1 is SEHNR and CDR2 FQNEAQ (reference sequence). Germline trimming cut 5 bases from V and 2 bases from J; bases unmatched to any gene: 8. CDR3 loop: CASSQWDSQNTEAFF. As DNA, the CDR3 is TGTGCCAGCAGCCAATGGGACAGTCAAAACACTGAAGCTTTCTTT.

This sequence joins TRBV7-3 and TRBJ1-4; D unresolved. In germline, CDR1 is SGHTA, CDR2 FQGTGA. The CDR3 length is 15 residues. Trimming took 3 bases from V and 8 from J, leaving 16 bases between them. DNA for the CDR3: TGTGCCAGCAGCTTCAGCCTACCCCATGAAGAAAAACTGTTTTTT. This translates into CASSFSLPHEEKLFF.

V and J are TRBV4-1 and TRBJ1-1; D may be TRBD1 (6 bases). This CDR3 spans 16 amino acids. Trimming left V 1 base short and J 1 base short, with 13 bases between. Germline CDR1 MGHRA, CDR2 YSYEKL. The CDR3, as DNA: TGCGCCAGCAGCCAAGTTCTCGGGGGCTGGAACACTGAAGCTTTCTTT. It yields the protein CASSQVLGGWNTEAFF.

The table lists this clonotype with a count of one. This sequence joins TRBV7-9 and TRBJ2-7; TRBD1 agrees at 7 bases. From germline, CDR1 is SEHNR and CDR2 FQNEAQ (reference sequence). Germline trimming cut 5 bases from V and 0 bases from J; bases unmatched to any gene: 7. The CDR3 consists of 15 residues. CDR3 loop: CASSHMTGHSYEQYF. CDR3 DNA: TGTGCCAGCAGCCATATGACAGGGCACTCCTACGAGCAGTACTTC.

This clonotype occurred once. DNA of the CDR3: TGTGCCAGCAGTGCCAGGGGCGACACTGAAGCTTTCTTT. Translating it yields CASSARGDTEAFF. The rearrangement uses TRBV25-1 and TRBJ1-1; TRBD1 might be the D (6 bases). The CDR3 runs 13 residues. Trimming left V 4 bases short and J 3 bases short, with 9 bases between. From germline, CDR1 is MGHDK and CDR2 SYGVNS.

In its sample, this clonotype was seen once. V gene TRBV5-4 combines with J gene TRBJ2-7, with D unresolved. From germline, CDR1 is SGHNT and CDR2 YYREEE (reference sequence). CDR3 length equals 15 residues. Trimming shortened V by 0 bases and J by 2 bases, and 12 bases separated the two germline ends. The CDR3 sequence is CASSLEVVSAYEQYF. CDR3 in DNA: TGTGCCAGCAGCTTGGAGGTGGTCTCAGCCTACGAGCAGTACTTC.

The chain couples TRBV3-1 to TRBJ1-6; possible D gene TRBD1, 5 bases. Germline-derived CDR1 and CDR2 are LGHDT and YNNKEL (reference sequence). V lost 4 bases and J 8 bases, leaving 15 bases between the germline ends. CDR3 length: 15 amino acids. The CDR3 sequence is CASSPGLPDDSPLHF. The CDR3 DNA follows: TGTGCCAGCAGCCCAGGGCTGCCTGACGATTCACCCCTCCACTTT.

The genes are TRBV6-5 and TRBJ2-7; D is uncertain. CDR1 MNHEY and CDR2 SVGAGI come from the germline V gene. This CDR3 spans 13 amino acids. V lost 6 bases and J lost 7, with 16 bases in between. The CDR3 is CASSKGPQGEQYF. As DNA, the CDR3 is TGTGCCAGCAGCAAAGGCCCCCAAGGGGAGCAGTACTTC.

For the CDR3, the DNA is TGCGCCAGCAGCACCGGACCGACTTACGAGCAGTACTTC. Its protein is CASSTGPTYEQYF. This chain joins TRBV5-1 and TRBJ2-7; D not resolved. The germline V gene has CDR1 SGHRS and CDR2 YFSETQ. There are 13 residues in the CDR3. The V end was cut by 4 bases, the J end by 4 bases, with 12 bases between.

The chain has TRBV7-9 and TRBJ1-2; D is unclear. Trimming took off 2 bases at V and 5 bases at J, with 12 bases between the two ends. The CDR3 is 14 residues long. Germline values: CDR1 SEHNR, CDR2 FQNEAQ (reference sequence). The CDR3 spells CASSLPYRGYGYTF. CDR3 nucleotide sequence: TGTGCCAGCAGCTTACCTTATCGAGGATATGGCTACACCTTC.

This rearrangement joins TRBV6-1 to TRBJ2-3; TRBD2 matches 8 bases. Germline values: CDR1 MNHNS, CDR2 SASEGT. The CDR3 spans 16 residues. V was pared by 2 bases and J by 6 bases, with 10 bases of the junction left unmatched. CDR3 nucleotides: TGTGCCAGCAGTGAAAATATCGAGCGGGGGCGGGATACGCAGTATTTT. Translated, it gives CASSENIERGRDTQYF.

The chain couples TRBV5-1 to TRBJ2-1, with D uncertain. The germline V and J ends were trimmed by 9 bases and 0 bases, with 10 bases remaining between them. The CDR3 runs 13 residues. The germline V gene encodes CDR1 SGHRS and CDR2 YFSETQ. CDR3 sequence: CATRGASYNEQFF. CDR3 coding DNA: TGCGCCACCCGTGGCGCCTCCTACAATGAGCAGTTCTTC. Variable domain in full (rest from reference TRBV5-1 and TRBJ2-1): KAGVTQTPRYLIKTRGQQVTLSCSPISGHRSVSWYQQTPGQGLQFLFEYFSETQRNKGNFPGRFSGRQFSNSRSEMNVSTLELGDSALYLCATRGASYNEQFFGPGTRLTVL.

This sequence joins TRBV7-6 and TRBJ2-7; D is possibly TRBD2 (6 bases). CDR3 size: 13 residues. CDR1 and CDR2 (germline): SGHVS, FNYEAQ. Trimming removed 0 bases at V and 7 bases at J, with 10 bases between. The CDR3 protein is CASSLAGLAEQYF. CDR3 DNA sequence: TGTGCCAGCAGCTTAGCGGGGCTAGCGGAGCAGTACTTC.

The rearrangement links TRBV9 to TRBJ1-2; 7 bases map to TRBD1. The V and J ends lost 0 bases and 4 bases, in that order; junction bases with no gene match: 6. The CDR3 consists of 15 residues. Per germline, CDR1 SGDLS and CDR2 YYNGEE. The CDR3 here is CASSVGDRVGYGYTF. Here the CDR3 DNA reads TGTGCCAGCAGCGTAGGCGACAGGGTGGGCTATGGCTACACCTTC.

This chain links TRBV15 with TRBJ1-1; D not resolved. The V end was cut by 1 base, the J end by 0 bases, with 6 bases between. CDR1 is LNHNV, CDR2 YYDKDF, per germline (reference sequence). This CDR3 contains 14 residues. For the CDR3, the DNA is TGTGCCACCAGCAGAGGCGGGCTGAACACTGAAGCTTTCTTT. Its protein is CATSRGGLNTEAFF.

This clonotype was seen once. The CDR3 nucleotides are TGTGCCAGCAGCCCCTGGAGTGTCAATGAGCAGTTCTTC. Translation gives CASSPWSVNEQFF. V and J are TRBV9 and TRBJ2-1; D gene ambiguous. Germline loops: CDR1 SGDLS, CDR2 YYNGEE. CDR3 length equals 13 residues. Trimming took 4 bases from V and 6 from J, leaving 11 bases between them.

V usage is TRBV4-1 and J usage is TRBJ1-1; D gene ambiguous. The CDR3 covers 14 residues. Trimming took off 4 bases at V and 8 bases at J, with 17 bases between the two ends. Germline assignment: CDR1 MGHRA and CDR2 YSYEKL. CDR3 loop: CASSLTNRAGEAFF. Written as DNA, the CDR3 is TGCGCCAGCAGCCTCACAAACCGGGCGGGGGAAGCTTTCTTT.

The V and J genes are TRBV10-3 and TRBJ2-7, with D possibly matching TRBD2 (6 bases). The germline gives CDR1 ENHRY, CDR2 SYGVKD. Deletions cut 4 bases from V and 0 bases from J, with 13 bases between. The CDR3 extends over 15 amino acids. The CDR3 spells CAISVGLRSSYEQYF. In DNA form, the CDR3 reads TGTGCCATCAGTGTGGGACTGAGGAGCTCCTACGAGCAGTACTTC.